This T cell receptor beta chain comes out of a study of cytomegalovirus exposure and HLA in healthy donors (dated by TCRdb to about 2017). Looking at the study overall: An earlier analysis of approximately 590 of the donors reported about 290 Gb of sequence data and roughly 110 million unique TCR beta sequences from roughly 200 million T cells. An early release that covered several hundred HLA-typed donors contained around 300 gigabases of sequencing data and about 84 million unique TCR sequences. The genetic ancestry cluster associated with self-reported Caucasian donors included about four fifths of the roughly 380 genotyped donors. The study aimed to test whether signatures of past pathogen exposure could be identified by cataloging public T cell receptors. Using immunosequencing, the study profiled T cell repertoires from about 610 subjects and related those repertoires to cytomegalovirus serostatus. In addition to the first cohort of 650 to 750 subjects, a separate validation cohort of approximately 130 different subjects was used. To predict cytomegalovirus infection status, the study brought together high-throughput TCR immunosequencing, statistical association of individual TCRs with disease status, and machine learning. A later analysis re-analyzed previously published TCR beta repertoires from roughly 600 donors and added high-resolution HLA genotyping to study TCR occurrence patterns. In the later analysis, no new phenotypic data were used to find candidate immune exposures; instead, reliance was placed on TCR beta sequences and their occurrence across donors. An earlier analysis of 500 to 650 of the donors applied high-throughput TCR beta sequencing to assess whether each TCR beta V gene segment acted as functional or pseudogenic. Alongside the repertoire data, information on donor age, sex, ethnicity and CMV serostatus was compiled. A later genetic analysis used genome-wide SNP genotypes for about 65% of the 666 donors, treating that subset as a discovery cohort. Every repertoire in the discovery cohort had been generated on one and the same sequencing platform. Both class I and class II loci were covered by HLA typing, at four-digit resolution. The number of typed donors differed by locus: about 620-640 for A, B, C, DRB1 and DQB1; 500 to 550 for DQA1; roughly 600 for DPA1; and 400 to 480 for DPB1. Five DR-DQ haplotypes were treated as single units for association and clustering because of strong linkage in the cohort. Among about 370 genotyped donors of the cohort, an average of approximately 240,000 unique TCR beta nucleotide sequences was sequenced per donor, of which about 19% were non-productive.

CDR1 and CDR2 are read off the germline V gene as ENHRY and SYGVKD. The CDR3, cysteine through phenylalanine, is 13 amino acids long. Of the read, only the CDR3 DNA is kept; its 39 bases are in frame from base 1. V is shortened by 6 bases, J by 8 bases, and the region joining them spans 13 bases. As regards this clone: What this receptor recognizes is not known. The input lacks base qualities; no much larger clone sits a single base away.

In total, approximately 690 healthy bone marrow donors made up the cohort. Cohort members were all nominally healthy when sampled, although unrecorded immune exposures were likely present. The donor was CMV seronegative and was included in the group of a few hundred seronegative cohort members. Every donor gave a peripheral blood sample, and the peripheral blood mononuclear cells from that sample were used for TCR beta sequencing. Genomic DNA extraction from the blood cell samples was performed with the Qiagen DNeasy Blood Extraction Kit. Libraries came from the immunoSEQ multiplex PCR assay. For the multiplex PCR, a mixture combining 60 forward primers for TCR Vbeta segments and 13 reverse primers for TCR Jbeta segments was used. Amplification of the CDR3 region of rearranged TCR beta genes was performed with a multiplex PCR assay on genomic DNA. Amplified TCR beta libraries were sequenced as 87-base-pair reads on the Illumina HiSeq System. The authors' pipeline ran thus. A later analysis counted about 80 million unique TCR beta chains across the approximately 700 repertoires, and some 11 million of these chains were shared by at least two donors. To remove PCR and sequencing errors, raw reads were error-corrected and collapsed into unique sequences using a nearest-neighbor algorithm that merged closely related sequences. To assign V, D and J gene segments, CDR3 sequences were aligned to IMGT reference sequences. For a sequence to be retained, at least a six-nucleotide match to both a V gene segment and a J gene segment was required. Rearrangements were called productive when the CDR3 lacked stop codons and stayed in frame with V and J; all others were non-productive. Following IMGT convention, CDR3 was defined as the stretch from the second conserved V-encoded cysteine to the conserved J-encoded phenylalanine. The earlier analysis of some 600 of the donors excluded sequences that lacked an unambiguous match to a single V gene segment. In an earlier analysis of around 600 of the donors, V segments were called functional above 56.7% productive rearrangements and were called segregating when the between-donor standard deviation exceeded 5%. A statistical classification framework was built to diagnose cytomegalovirus status from the catalog of TCR beta chain sequences. In a later analysis, V and J genes were assigned by comparing TCR nucleotide sequences against IMGT/GENE-DB human TR gene sequences. A later analysis assigned CDR3 sequences and most-parsimonious VDJ recombination scenarios with the TCRdist pipeline. In a later analysis, every TCR beta chain was defined by the combination of its CDR3 amino acid sequence and its V-gene family, and reads without a unique V-gene family were dropped. To address suspected cross-contamination and a sequencing artifact, a later analysis removed several hundred highly shared, low-generation-probability nucleotide sequences. A later analysis calculated a clonal expansion index for each public chain from normalized within-repertoire ranks of inferred template counts. A later analysis computed generation probabilities with a VDJ recombination model fitted to out-of-frame rearrangements, and checked the results against IGoR. A later analysis scored TCR-TCR, TCR-HLA and TCR-CMV co-occurrence with hypergeometric tests, applying a repertoire-size bias correction to TCR pairs. In a later analysis, false discovery rates were estimated by permuting HLA or CMV assignments 20 times. In a later analysis, co-occurring TCRs were grouped using DBSCAN, with TCRdist sequence similarity added in when clustering inside HLA-allele-positive subsets. Co-occurrence clustering excluded repertoires with fewer than 30,000 or more than 120,000 public chains, plus five with anomalous nucleotide sharing. TCRdb re-hosts the immuneACCESS table, in-frame sequences only. Its copies lack some clones; in the studies checked, an unresolved V gene accounts for under half of them, and the cause for the rest is not known. The V and J calls and clone size were taken over from that table, and D and trimming were inferred from the DNA. This sample comprises around 150,000 clones, over 60% of them detected only once. Approximately 2% of the sample is held by the ten biggest clonotypes.

Study-wide findings and limitations: A cluster of highly shared sequence variants was judged likely to be a technical artifact of the sequencing pipeline. Correlated functional status among segregating V segments might reflect linkage disequilibrium, but an unknown experimental factor could not be ruled out. A few of the identified cytomegalovirus-associated TCR beta chains were confirmed in vitro to be specific for cytomegalovirus antigens. The presence/absence analyses assumed that sequencing depth was roughly uniform across donors, and that assumption may not be true. Because counts were too low, 15 to 20 rarely observed V segments, including chromosome 9 orphons, were left out of the earlier analysis of roughly 600 of the donors. In a later analysis, most CMV-associated TCR beta chains were found to appear HLA-restricted, with HLA associations seemingly driven largely by CMV exposure. Broadly in line with IMGT annotations, most TCR beta V segments showed up in productive rearrangements about 90% or about 30% of the time in an earlier analysis of a few hundred of the donors. The classifier was reported to diagnose cytomegalovirus status with high specificity and sensitivity in both the original cohort and the validation cohort. In a later analysis, HLA-associated TCR beta chains showed more clonal expansion and lower generation probabilities than non-associated chains that were equally common. In a later genetic analysis, fewer N-insertions in productive TCRs were reported among donors in an Asian-associated ancestry cluster than the approximately 710-donor mean. The cohort was sequenced for TCR beta chains only, and without alpha or paired-chain data the features that could be detected were limited. In a later analysis, over 15,000 TCR beta sequences were associated with specific HLA alleles at a false discovery rate of 0.05. Some IMGT-functional V segments, including TRBV6-2 and TRBV6-3, could not be told apart with the 87-base-pair reads, so those segments were excluded. The study gave a list of 150 to 200 TCR beta chains associated with cytomegalovirus. CMV serostatus was the only immune exposure information available for the cohort. Across donors, most TCR sequences were observed very rarely, whereas some public TCRs were present in many individuals. According to a later analysis, TCR association rates differed among HLA loci, with DRB1 alleles showing the most associated TCRs and HLA-C alleles showing the fewest. A further reported finding was that TCR beta sequences accurately predicted the HLA-A and HLA-B alleles for most subjects in the first cohort. Because some donors lacked HLA typing at each locus, the association tests relied only on the typed subset. According to a later analysis, parvovirus B19, influenza, CMV and Epstein-Barr virus appeared linked to several top co-occurrence clusters. When HLA alleles, especially DR and DQ, strongly co-occurred, attributing TCR associations to individual alleles was difficult. V-gene and J-gene trimming of TCR beta chains was associated with a missense DCLRE1C variant in a later genetic analysis, and the association was replicated in an independent cohort. The authors suggested that the approach could potentially be extended to other disease states and immunological phenotypes.

Specimen: PBMCs. The rearrangement joined TRBV10-3 to TRBJ1-4; no D gene call is confident. This sequence was found in a man aged 40-49 years in good health and CMV-seronegative. In nucleotides, the sequence is TGTGCCATCAGCCCCTATGGCAGGGAAAAACTGTTTTTT. Its amino acids are CAISPYGREKLFF.